The present entry profiles one TCR beta chain with its context. Its antigen is not known. Method: immunoSEQ multiplex PCR; TCRdb's copy keeps in-frame clones and lacks some. The data show around 64,000 clones, about 94% seen once. Any history of autoimmune disease or systemic immunosuppression disqualified patients. These data are taken from a study of OX40 agonist ivuxolimab in advanced cancers. Background on the study: Patients treated during dose escalation were battling hepatocellular carcinoma, melanoma, renal cell or head and neck cancer. General study points: On average, CD8+ T cells showed a greater number of expanded clones than CD4+.

This specimen was CD4+ or CD8+ T cells sorted from blood, taken in a trial of the OX40 agonist ivuxolimab. The sequence derives from an adult with an advanced solid tumor such as melanoma, head and neck, liver or kidney cancer.

This chain's CDR3 is CASSLSYRGYTGELFF. CDR3 DNA sequence: TGTGCCAGCAGCTTATCTTACAGGGGCTACACCGGGGAGCTGTTTTTT. The genes are TRBV11-2 and TRBJ2-2; 7 bases agree with TRBD1. Germline CDR1 and CDR2: SGHAT and FQNNGV. The CDR3 totals 16 residues. The junction had 6 bases not matched to a gene; V was cut back by 2 bases and J by 3 bases.